The present T cell receptor (beta chain) was sequenced within a study of shared clonotypes between healthy human individuals. Germline values: CDR1 PRHDT, CDR2 FYEKMQ (reference sequence). This CDR3 contains 11 residues. V was pared by 5 bases and J by 9 bases, with 8 bases between. Study-level findings and limits: What rarefaction showed was incomplete sorted-subset sequencing despite large depth. About 5.2% was the fraction of naive CD4 clonotypes found shared across four donors. Clonotypes which were not shared had lower generation probabilities than clonotypes that all four donors shared.

Remarks on this clone: Antigen unknown.

CD45RO-negative CD8 cells positively selected for CCR7 made up the naive population, which excluded terminally differentiated effector memory CD45RA+ cells. Donors comprised only Caucasian adults living in Nashville, Tennessee. The protocol was immunoSEQ multiplex PCR, while the TCRdb copy is restricted to in-frame clones and leaves out a portion. In the table there are 1.5 million to 2.5 million clones, less than 95% of which are singletons. The chain is built from TRBV13 and TRBJ2-1; either TRBD1 or TRBD2 may fit D (5 bases each). The sequence derives from a man aged 18 to 35 in good health. Sequenced: naive CD8+ T cells sorted from blood. CDR3 nucleotide sequence: TGTGCCAGCAGCCCGGGACCTGAGCAGTTCTTC. Residues: CASSPGPEQFF. Drawing the rest from reference TRBV13 and TRBJ2-1, the complete variable domain is AAGVIQSPRHLIKEKRETATLKCYPIPRHDTVYWYQQGPGQDPQFLISFYEKMQSDKGSIPDRFSAQQFSDYHSELNMSSLELGDSALYFCASSPGPEQFFGPGTRLTVL.